This entry lists 13 T cell receptor beta chains sequenced from one sample in a study of graft-versus-host responses after intestinal transplantation. Assay used: immunoSEQ multiplex PCR; TCRdb lists only in-frame clones, some missing. The data show roughly 17,000 clones, with 82% seen just once and around 5.5% held by the top ten. Lamina propria and intraepithelial lymphocytes were released by processing graft tissue. Specimen: ileum tissue, collected 17 days after transplant. Every receptor here comes from a human patient who received an intestinal transplant, so some T cells may come from the graft donor.

The chain has TRBV28 and TRBJ2-1; 7 bases agree with TRBD2. Germline CDR1 is MDHEN and CDR2 is SYDVKM. V lost 6 bases, J lost 3 bases, and 11 bases stayed unmatched. The CDR3 has 16 amino acids. CDR3 DNA sequence: TGTGCCAGCAGGAAAGCCAGGCTAGCGGTCTACAATGAGCAGTTCTTC. Translating it yields CASRKARLAVYNEQFF. The whole variable domain, filled in from reference TRBV28 and TRBJ2-1, reads DVKVTQSSRYLVKRTGEKVFLECVQDMDHENMFWYRQDPGLGLRLIYFSYDVKMKEKGDIPEGYSVSREKKERFSLILESASTNQTSMYLCASRKARLAVYNEQFFGPGTRLTVL.

The chain links TRBV11-2 to TRBJ1-1; the D gene is possibly TRBD1 (5 bases). This CDR3 has 15 amino acids. Between the trimmed V and J ends, which lost 1 base and 1 base, there was a span of 10 bases. Germline V CDR1 and CDR2: SGHAT, FQNNGV. The CDR3 loop reads CASSLAIGGNTEAFF. For the CDR3, the DNA is TGTGCCAGCAGCTTAGCCATTGGGGGGAACACTGAAGCTTTCTTT.

The CDR3 bases are TGTGCCAGCAGTTTATATTTCTATGGCTACACCTTC. Its translation is CASSLYFYGYTF. This sequence joins TRBV28 and TRBJ1-2; D remains unclear. V was shortened by 1 base and J by 4 bases, with 4 bases between the two germline ends. From germline, CDR1 is MDHEN and CDR2 SYDVKM. The CDR3 has 12 residues.

A single count supports this clone. Distinct nucleotide sequences in the sample also encode this CDR3. The chain recombines TRBV7-8 with TRBJ2-2; D is unresolved. Per germline, CDR1 SGHVS and CDR2 FQNEAQ. The CDR3 is 15 residues long. Trimming took off 1 base at V and 4 bases at J, with 10 bases between the two ends. CDR3 sequence (DNA): TGTGCCAGCAGCTTAGATCGGGCGAGCACCGGGGAGCTGTTTTTT. As protein: CASSLDRASTGELFF.

The V call is TRBV7-9, the J call TRBJ1-3, with D uncertain. V gave up 3 bases and J gave up 3 bases, with 3 bases separating them. The germline gives CDR1 SEHNR, CDR2 FQNEAQ (reference sequence). The CDR3 is 12 amino acids. CDR3 amino acids: CASSLLGNTIYF. The CDR3, as DNA: TGTGCCAGCAGCTTGCTTGGAAACACCATATATTTT.

This chain joins TRBV4-2 and TRBJ2-1; 9 bases are shared with TRBD2. V was pared by 1 base and J by 3 bases, with 16 bases of the junction left unmatched. The CDR3 loop spans 20 amino acids. Germline assignment: CDR1 LGHNA and CDR2 YNFKEQ. The DNA of the CDR3 is TGTGCCAGCAGCCAAGCGAGTCAATTAGGCGGGACTAGCCTCTACAATGAGCAGTTCTTC. Protein sequence: CASSQASQLGGTSLYNEQFF.

The chain joins TRBV19 to TRBJ2-3, with D perhaps assigned TRBD1 or TRBD2 (5 bases each). This CDR3 spans 17 amino acids. V lost 5 bases, J lost 4 bases, and 22 bases lay in between. CDR1 is LNHDA and CDR2 is SQIVND in the germline V gene (reference sequence). In DNA form, the CDR3 reads TGTGCCAGTAGTGGGGGAAGAGGACCTCTCCGACCAGATACGCAGTATTTT. Its translation is CASSGGRGPLRPDTQYF.

This rearrangement joins TRBV19 to TRBJ2-2, with TRBD1 identical over 8 bases. CDR3 length equals 14 residues. Looked up from germline, CDR1 is LNHDA and CDR2 is SQIVND (reference sequence). Trimming at V came to 8 bases and at J to 8 bases, leaving 10 bases not matched to a gene. For the CDR3, the DNA is TGTGCCAGTGGACACCGACAGGGGTCAGGGGAGCTGTTTTTT. Amino acids: CASGHRQGSGELFF.

The V call is TRBV19, the J call TRBJ2-7, with TRBD2 identical over 7 bases. The CDR3 sequence is 16 residues long. Per the germline V gene, CDR1 is LNHDA and CDR2 is SQIVND (reference sequence). V was clipped by 5 bases and J by 4 bases; unmatched bases: 14. CDR3 nucleotide sequence: TGTGCCAGTAGTGTAGTAGCCGGGTCTAGCGGATACGAGCAGTACTTC. Its protein is CASSVVAGSSGYEQYF.

The chain links TRBV7-2 to TRBJ2-1, with 8 bases matching TRBD1. The germline gives CDR1 SGHTA, CDR2 FQGNSA. The V gene end was trimmed by 2 bases and the J gene end by 9 bases; junction bases not matched to a gene: 9. The CDR3 spans 15 residues. In DNA, the CDR3 is TGTGCCAGCAGCTTACGTACGCGACAGGGGTTTGAGCAGTTCTTC. Its protein product is CASSLRTRQGFEQFF.

In the case of this clone: The junction departs from the called germline gene at one end, perhaps through a read error. The rearrangement links TRBV6-1 to TRBJ2-7; 10 nucleotides line up with TRBD2. Germline loops: CDR1 MNHNS, CDR2 SASEGT. The CDR3 has 15 residues. The CDR3 bases are TGTGCCAGCAATGAATACGGTAGCGGGGGGTACGAGCAGTACTTC. It translates to CASNEYGSGGYEQYF.

The chain combines TRBV11-2 with TRBJ1-2; tentative D call: TRBD1 (5 bases). The CDR3 extends over 16 amino acids. V was pared by 2 bases and J by 3 bases, with 16 bases between. Germline-derived CDR1 and CDR2 are SGHAT and FQNNGV. The CDR3 is CASSLSPLTAYYGYTF. CDR3 coding DNA: TGTGCCAGCAGCTTATCCCCCTTGACAGCCTACTATGGCTACACCTTC.

This chain uses TRBV28 with TRBJ2-1; TRBD2 agrees at 7 bases. The trim removed 5 bases at V and 2 bases at J, leaving 6 bases unmatched. CDR3 length equals 15 residues. From germline, CDR1 is MDHEN and CDR2 SYDVKM. The CDR3 nucleotides are TGTGCCAGCAGTCGTAACAGCGGGGCCTACAATGAGCAGTTCTTC. This sequence encodes CASSRNSGAYNEQFF. Full variable domain (rest looked up from reference TRBV28 and TRBJ2-1): DVKVTQSSRYLVKRTGEKVFLECVQDMDHENMFWYRQDPGLGLRLIYFSYDVKMKEKGDIPEGYSVSREKKERFSLILESASTNQTSMYLCASSRNSGAYNEQFFGPGTRLTVL.